This T cell receptor (beta chain) is from a study of T-cell reconstitution after alpha-beta-depleted transplantation in children (dated by TCRdb to the mid-2010s). Regarding the research as a whole: T-cell immune reconstitution after TCRalphabeta/CD19-depleted allogeneic hematopoietic cell transplantation in children was quantitatively tracked in the study by means of TCR repertoire profiling. Summary of the overall study and its limitations: The frequencies of hyperexpanded clones fell over the following months, and after one year, T-cell counts and TCRbeta diversity were mostly attributed to newly produced T cells. In some patients, the high TCRbeta diversity seen at day 60 was put down to recipient T cells and intrathymic progenitors that had survived conditioning. About two months after transplant, the apparently early recovery of alphabetaT-cell counts reportedly depended on just several hundred clones that had expanded rapidly and came from non-depleted graft cells.

Library preparation was by PCR. TCRdb lists the instrument as Illumina HiSeq 2500. To normalize quantification of the TCRbeta repertoire, the TCR libraries were built with molecular barcoding that relied on unique molecular identifiers. TCRdb trimmed public reads at Q25 via fastp, called clones via MiXCR and kept in-frame beta chains. Rows with a matching CDR3 protein are joined into one entry that keeps the most common DNA and genes. Here the sample has about 980,000 distinct CDR3 sequences; roughly 29% occur a single time. The top ten clonotypes cover around 30% of the sample. Reading the label with the study, this specimen's treatment or condition is: allogeneic hematopoietic cell transplantation with graft depleted of TCRalphabeta T cells and CD19 B cells. The transplant recipients were children given TCRalphabeta/CD19-depleted allogeneic hematopoietic cell grafts. This clonotype occurred a few times. There is no known antigen for this receptor. No quality values exist for individual bases; no much larger clone is one base distant.

From the cysteine through the phenylalanine, the CDR3 covers 14 amino acids. Only the CDR3 DNA is retained, 42 bases long and in frame from the first base. V loses 5 bases of germline sequence and J loses 7 bases, and the interval between the two ends is 15 bases. The TCR comes from a boy younger than two who had a stem cell transplant for SCID, so the T cells may come from the graft donor. The chain is encoded by TRBV12-3 or TRBV12-4 joined to TRBJ1-5; TRBD1 is a possible D gene, resting on 5 matching bases. This specimen consisted of PBMCs, mostly from graft donor cells, obtained 360 days after TCRalphabeta/CD19-depleted stem cell transplant. The DNA reads as follows: TGTGCCAGCAGTCCGTTTGGGACGGGCCAGCCCCAGCATTTT. Its translation is CASSPFGTGQPQHF.